Presented here are 8 T cell receptor beta chains from one specimen sequenced in a study of CD4 T cells in relation to SARS-CoV-2 and coronaviruses. Some clones are missing from TCRdb's copy, which holds only in-frame ones; the method was immunoSEQ multiplex PCR. This sample has some 16,000 clones, with about 78% found just once. Unexposed donor CD4+ T cells date from about 2011-2018, before the COVID-19 pandemic. CD4+ T cells were isolated from the cells after more than nine days of culture. The antigens of these receptors remain unknown. Sequencing was done on a sample of CD4+ T cells from PBMCs, cultured in vitro. These receptors were taken from a human donor in good health.

The chain carries TRBV9 and TRBJ2-7; 9 bases line up with TRBD2. The CDR3 sequence is 17 residues long. The junction had 14 bases not matched to a gene; V was cut back by 4 bases and J by 3 bases. The germline CDR1 and CDR2 sequences are SGDLS and YYNGEE. The CDR3 reads CASSPPQGAGGLYEQYF. The CDR3 DNA follows: TGTGCCAGCAGCCCGCCACAGGGAGCGGGGGGACTCTACGAGCAGTACTTC. The complete variable domain, with remaining parts taken from reference TRBV9 and TRBJ2-7, reads DSGVTQTPKHLITATGQRVTLRCSPRSGDLSVYWYQQSLDQGLQFLIQYYNGEERAKGNILERFSAQQFPDLHSELNLSSLELGDSALYFCASSPPQGAGGLYEQYFGPGTRLTVT.

The chain recombines TRBV3-1 (or the pseudogene TRBV3-2) with TRBJ2-5; D is unresolved. The CDR3 totals 12 residues. Between the trimmed V and J ends, which lost 0 bases and 4 bases, there was a span of 3 bases. Germline CDR1 LGHDT, CDR2 YNNKEL (reference sequence). The CDR3 protein is CASSQDGETQYF. CDR3 bases: TGTGCCAGCAGCCAAGATGGAGAGACCCAGTACTTC.

This sequence joins TRBV27 and TRBJ2-5; 11 nucleotides line up with TRBD1. CDR3 size: 15 residues. Germline trimming cut 6 bases from V and 5 bases from J; bases unmatched to any gene: 8. Germline V gene sequence: CDR1 MNHEY, CDR2 SMNVEV (reference sequence). This CDR3 reads CASSTLDRGRETQYF. The CDR3 DNA is TGTGCCAGCAGCACCTTGGACAGGGGGCGGGAGACCCAGTACTTC.

This chain connects TRBV5-4 to TRBJ2-1; 11 bases are shared with TRBD2. The CDR3 has 16 amino acids. Germline V gene lookup returns CDR1 SGHNT and CDR2 YYREEE (reference sequence). V trimming: 5 bases; J trimming: 6 bases; junction bases outside the gene matches: 10. CDR3 region: CASSSLTSGTFNEQFF. Here the CDR3 DNA reads TGTGCCAGCAGTTCCCTGACTAGCGGGACTTTCAATGAGCAGTTCTTC.

This clone was seen a few times. The gene calls are TRBV28 and TRBJ2-1; 8 bases align to TRBD2. Germline V lookup: CDR1 MDHEN, CDR2 SYDVKM. V lost 5 bases to trimming and J lost 8 bases; unmatched junction nucleotides: 11. This CDR3 is built from 15 residues. In nucleotides, the CDR3 is TGTGCCAGCAGTCTCCCGGGACTAGGGGCCGATGAGCAGTTCTTC. Its translation is CASSLPGLGADEQFF.

The J gene is TRBJ2-5, the V gene TRBV2, with D unclear. The ends were cut back, 9 bases at V and 5 bases at J, with 13 bases in the middle. CDR1 is SNHLY and CDR2 is FYNNEI in the germline V gene. This CDR3 has 12 amino acids. The CDR3 loop reads CASSLGWETQYF. In DNA form, the CDR3 reads TGTGCCAGTAGCCTAGGCTGGGAGACCCAGTACTTC. The variable domain in full, with the rest retrieved from reference TRBV2 and TRBJ2-5, is EPEVTQTPSHQVTQMGQEVILRCVPISNHLYFYWYRQILGQKVEFLVSFYNNEISEKSEIFDDQFSVERPDGSNFTLKIRSTKLEDSAMYFCASSLGWETQYFGPGTRLLVL.

The chain carries TRBV18 and TRBJ2-1; D is perhaps TRBD2 (6 bases). Trimming removed 3 bases at V and 7 bases at J, with 10 bases between. Germline values: CDR1 KGHSH, CDR2 LQKENI. The CDR3 covers 13 residues. This CDR3 is CASSPDYRNEQFF. In DNA, the CDR3 is TGTGCCAGCTCACCGGACTACCGTAATGAGCAGTTCTTC.

The sample holds one count of this clone. The chain links TRBV30 to TRBJ2-5; TRBD1 aligns across 8 bases. The trim removed 0 bases at V and 6 bases at J, leaving 9 bases unmatched. This CDR3 has 15 residues. Germline V gene lookup returns CDR1 GTSNPN and CDR2 SVGIG (reference sequence). CDR3: CAWSVLGQVRQTQYF. CDR3 DNA sequence: TGTGCCTGGAGTGTACTGGGACAGGTCCGGCAGACCCAGTACTTC.